The 23 T cell receptor beta chains in this list originate from one sample, sequenced in a study of cytomegalovirus exposure and HLA in healthy donors. The PCR was carried out with 60 Vbeta primers and 13 Jbeta primers. TCRdb's copy holds only in-frame clones and misses some; the assay was immunoSEQ multiplex PCR. This sample carries about 76,000 clones, under 80% of them seen once, and the ten largest clones take 4.9%. Sequenced: PBMCs. Every receptor here comes from a man aged 55-75 years in good health and CMV-seropositive.

The CDR3 DNA reads as TGTGCCTGGAGTCCTGGGACTAGCGGGAGCAACCACAATGAGCAGTTCTTC. Protein sequence: CAWSPGTSGSNHNEQFF. This chain uses TRBV30 with TRBJ2-1, with 14 nucleotides matching TRBD2. Germline V gene lookup returns CDR1 GTSNPN and CDR2 SVGIG (reference sequence). This CDR3 has 17 amino acids. J was trimmed by 5 bases and V by 2 bases; bases with no gene match: 8.

This sequence joins TRBV7-9 and TRBJ1-1; 7 nucleotides line up with TRBD1. The CDR3 sequence is 12 residues long. Germline CDR1 and CDR2: SEHNR and FQNEAQ (reference sequence). V lost 4 bases and J lost 7; bases outside the gene matches: 3. The CDR3 sequence is CASSWTGNEAFF. CDR3 bases: TGTGCCAGCAGCTGGACAGGAAATGAAGCTTTCTTT.

The chain recombines TRBV5-8 with TRBJ2-7, with a weak D call TRBD2 (6 bases). Germline V gives CDR1 SGHTS, CDR2 YDEGEE. Trimming pared 1 base from V and 5 bases from J, leaving 16 bases between. This CDR3 has 15 amino acids. The CDR3 sequence is CASSLPTRKSDEQYF. Here the CDR3 DNA reads TGTGCCAGCAGCTTGCCGACTAGAAAGAGCGACGAGCAGTACTTC. Full variable domain (outside the CDR3, taken from reference TRBV5-8 and TRBJ2-7): EAGVTQSPTHLIKTRGQQATLRCSPISGHTSVYWYQQALGLGLQFLLWYDEGEERNRGNFPPRFSGRQFPNYSSELNVNALELEDSALYLCASSLPTRKSDEQYFGPGTRLTVT.

The V and J genes are TRBV21-1 and TRBJ2-3; the D call in the table, TRBD2, was not verified against the DNA. TRBV21-1 is a pseudogene segment. The length of the CDR3 is 16 residues. The CDR3 nucleotides are TGTGCCAGCAACCACGGGACTAGTCCTAGCACAGATACGCAGTATTTT. It is translated as CASNHGTSPSTDTQYF.

The chain has TRBV10-3 and TRBJ2-2; TRBD2 matches at 8 bases. Trimming cost V 4 bases and J 6 bases; bases outside gene matches: 7. Germline-derived CDR1 and CDR2 are ENHRY and SYGVKD. The CDR3 loop spans 15 amino acids. CDR3 residues: CAISGSGGLSGELFF. CDR3 sequence (DNA): TGTGCCATCAGTGGATCGGGGGGGCTCTCCGGGGAGCTGTTTTTT.

This chain links TRBV9 with TRBJ2-2; D perhaps matches TRBD2 (5 bases). V lost 0 bases and J lost 4, with 7 bases in between. Per germline, CDR1 SGDLS and CDR2 YYNGEE. The CDR3 runs 14 residues. CDR3 in amino acids: CASSVGGPTGELFF. CDR3 nucleotide sequence: TGTGCCAGCAGCGTAGGAGGGCCCACCGGGGAGCTGTTTTTT.

The V gene is TRBV6-6, the J gene TRBJ2-7; 12 nucleotides line up with TRBD1. The V gene's germline CDR1 is MNHNY and CDR2 SVGAGI (reference sequence). With 2 bases clipped from V and 5 bases from J, the junction kept 4 bases outside the gene matches. This CDR3 is 15 amino acids long. The CDR3 protein is CASSYPGQGAHEQYF. Here the CDR3 DNA reads TGTGCCAGCAGTTACCCGGGACAGGGGGCTCACGAGCAGTACTTC.

On this clone itself: Compared with germline, one end of the junction differs, possibly owing to a read error. This chain links TRBV5-1 with TRBJ1-5; 8 bases are a match to TRBD1. The V gene's germline CDR1 is SGHRS and CDR2 YFSETQ. The CDR3 is 14 residues long. DNA for the CDR3: TGCGCCGGCAGCTTGACAGGGGAAGAGCAGCCCCAGCATTTC. This codes for CAGSLTGEEQPQHF.

The chain combines TRBV19 with TRBJ1-5; TRBD1 is a possible D gene (6 bases). V was trimmed by 3 bases and J by 6 bases, leaving 15 bases between them. Looked up from germline, CDR1 is LNHDA and CDR2 is SQIVND (reference sequence). The CDR3 runs 15 residues. The CDR3, as DNA: TGTGCCAGTAGTATCGACCGGGGGGCTGGTCAGCCCCAGCATTTT. Translating gives CASSIDRGAGQPQHF.

V and J are TRBV19 and TRBJ2-1, with 12 bases identical to TRBD2. From germline, CDR1 is LNHDA and CDR2 SQIVND (reference sequence). With 5 bases clipped from V and 6 bases from J, the junction kept 11 bases outside the gene matches. This CDR3 comprises 17 residues. CDR3 region: CASSLILAGGPLNEQFF. DNA of the CDR3: TGTGCCAGTAGTCTCATTCTAGCGGGAGGGCCGCTCAATGAGCAGTTCTTC.

The chain couples TRBV5-6 to TRBJ2-3; 12 nucleotides line up with TRBD2. The CDR3 covers 17 residues. CDR1 and CDR2 (germline): SGHDT, YYEEEE. With V trimmed by 1 base and J by 4 bases, 7 bases remained unmatched. The CDR3 loop is CASSLRALAGGADTQYF. The CDR3 DNA follows: TGTGCCAGCAGCTTGAGGGCTCTAGCGGGAGGGGCAGATACGCAGTATTTT.

The rearrangement joins TRBV14 to TRBJ2-1, with 10 bases matching TRBD2. Germline V gene data show CDR1 as SGHDN and CDR2 as FVKESK. V gave up 2 bases and J gave up 5 bases; unmatched junction bases: 0. CDR3 length equals 14 residues. CDR3 protein: CASSQTSGDNEQFF. The DNA for the CDR3 is TGTGCCAGCAGCCAAACTAGCGGGGACAATGAGCAGTTCTTC.

The V call is TRBV7-9, the J call TRBJ1-1, with D maybe TRBD1 (5 bases). V lost 0 bases and J 5 bases, leaving 10 bases between the germline ends. The CDR3 extends over 14 amino acids. Germline values: CDR1 SEHNR, CDR2 FQNEAQ (reference sequence). The CDR3 nucleotides read TGTGCCAGCAGCTTAGCGGGGGGGGGAACTGAAGCTTTCTTT. Its protein product is CASSLAGGGTEAFF.

This clone was seen only once. Compared with germline, one end of the junction differs, possibly owing to a read error. V and J are TRBV7-9 and TRBJ2-3, with a tentative D call TRBD2 (5 bases). The CDR3 length is 13 residues. Germline V gene sequence: CDR1 SEHNR, CDR2 FQNEAQ (reference sequence). CDR3 sequence reads: CSSSLDYGNTQYF. As DNA, the CDR3 is TGTTCCAGCAGCTTAGACTACGGCAATACGCAGTATTTT. The variable domain in full, completed from reference TRBV7-9 and TRBJ2-3, reads DTGVSQNPRHKITKRGQNVTFRCDPISEHNRLYWYRQTLGQGPEFLTYFQNEAQLEKSRLLSDRFSAERPKGSFSTLEIQRTEQGDSAMYLCSSSLDYGNTQYFGPGTRLTVL.

This clone has just a few counts. The chain links TRBV7-8 to TRBJ2-7, with D possibly TRBD2 on 6 matching bases. The V end lost 3 bases, the J end lost 1 base, and 7 bases lay between the germline ends. Germline CDR1 and CDR2: SGHVS and FQNEAQ. The length of the CDR3 is 13 residues. CDR3 sequence reads: CASSFGRSYEQYF. CDR3 coding DNA: TGTGCCAGCAGCTTCGGGAGATCCTACGAGCAGTACTTC.

This clone was recorded only once. The rearrangement joins TRBV19 to TRBJ2-7, with a tentative D call TRBD1 (6 bases). The ends were cut back, 4 bases at V and 2 bases at J, with 6 bases in the middle. The CDR3 totals 12 residues. Germline V gene sequence: CDR1 LNHDA, CDR2 SQIVND (reference sequence). The chain's CDR3 is CASSRGPYEQYF. CDR3 in DNA: TGTGCCAGTAGTAGGGGGCCCTACGAGCAGTACTTC.

The rearrangement joins TRBV4-1 to TRBJ2-3; D possibly corresponds to TRBD2 (6 bases). The CDR3 contains 16 residues. The germline gives CDR1 MGHRA, CDR2 YSYEKL. Trimming removed 5 bases from V and 2 bases from J, with 17 bases in between. CDR3 bases: TGCGCCAGCAGCATGTATCTCACTAGCCCCACAGATACGCAGTATTTT. This codes for CASSMYLTSPTDTQYF.

The chain links TRBV28 to TRBJ1-6, with D perhaps TRBD1 (6 bases). V lost 3 bases to trimming and J lost 10 bases, with 16 bases between them. CDR3 length: 15 residues. Germline lookup yields CDR1 MDHEN and CDR2 SYDVKM. DNA for the CDR3: TGTGCCAGCAGTTTCCCCAGGGGCCGTACCTCACCCCTCCACTTT. It specifies CASSFPRGRTSPLHF.

The rearrangement uses TRBV25-1 and TRBJ1-1, with a weak D call TRBD1 (5 bases). There are 14 residues in the CDR3. V lost 6 bases to trimming and J lost 1 base, with 12 bases between them. Germline CDR1 reads MGHDK; CDR2 reads SYGVNS. CDR3 coding DNA: TGTGCCAGCAGCCTGCGTGGGGCGAACACTGAAGCTTTCTTT. It codes for CASSLRGANTEAFF.

This clone occurred once. V is TRBV19 and J is TRBJ2-5; a weak D match, TRBD1 (6 bases). The better agreement between TRBJ2-7 and the DNA end casts doubt on the J call. The CDR3 totals 12 residues. Germline-derived CDR1 and CDR2 are LNHDA and SQIVND (reference sequence). CDR3 amino acids: CASVDRNYEQYF. CDR3 nucleotide sequence: TGTGCCAGCGTAGACAGGAACTACGAGCAGTACTTC.

The count of this clone is one. The chain is built from TRBV12-5 and TRBJ2-1; D is uncertain. The germline CDR1 and CDR2 sequences are LGHNT and FRNRAP. The CDR3 totals 17 residues. V was trimmed by 0 bases and J by 5 bases, leaving 17 bases between them. CDR3 amino acids: CASGLVRKAGHHNEQFF. CDR3 nucleotide sequence: TGTGCTAGTGGTTTGGTACGTAAGGCAGGTCATCACAATGAGCAGTTCTTC.

As for this clone: Other DNA sequences in the sample encode the same CDR3. V and J are TRBV27 and TRBJ2-7; 7 nucleotides agree with TRBD2. This CDR3 contains 14 residues. Trimming cost V 2 bases and J 2 bases; bases outside gene matches: 3. Germline CDR1 is MNHEY and CDR2 is SMNVEV (reference sequence). This chain's CDR3 is CASSLKAGPYEQYF. The DNA of the CDR3 is TGTGCCAGCAGTTTAAAAGCGGGGCCCTACGAGCAGTACTTC.

This clone was observed a handful of times. This chain uses TRBV27 with TRBJ2-7; 12 bases are shared with TRBD1. V was pared by 6 bases and J by 7 bases, with 7 bases of the junction left unmatched. Germline assignment: CDR1 MNHEY and CDR2 SMNVEV (reference sequence). The CDR3 loop spans 14 amino acids. In DNA, the CDR3 is TGTGCCAGCAGCATAGGGACAGGGGGCCAGGAGCAGTACTTC. It specifies CASSIGTGGQEQYF.